These 26 T cell receptor beta chains originate from one sample sequenced in a study of T cells after yellow fever vaccination. TCRdb ran MiXCR on the 5' RACE reads and lists one entry per CDR3 protein. The data hold 550,000 to 750,000 distinct CDR3 sequences, with about 13% observed a single time. The sequenced sample was PBMCs, obtained on the day of the yellow fever booster vaccination. The receptor source for this set is a man aged 25 to 40 who received the YFV17D yellow fever vaccine.

This clonotype occurred a few times. The chain has TRBV30 and TRBJ2-3; the D call may be TRBD1 or TRBD2 (5 bases each). Looked up from germline, CDR1 is GTSNPN and CDR2 is SVGIG (reference sequence). This CDR3 has 14 amino acids. The V end was cut by 4 bases, the J end by 2 bases, with 13 bases between. The CDR3 DNA is TGTGCCTGGACCAGAGGGGCGAACACAGATACGCAGTATTTT. It is translated as CAWTRGANTDTQYF.

This clonotype was counted only a few times. The chain employs TRBV6-6 and TRBJ1-2, with D perhaps matching TRBD1 (5 bases). The CDR3 sequence is 12 residues long. Germline CDR1 reads MNHNY; CDR2 reads SVGAGI (reference sequence). The V and J ends lost 0 bases and 8 bases respectively, with 7 bases between them. The CDR3 DNA reads as TGTGCCAGCAGTTACTCGAAGGGGGGCTACACCTTC. As protein: CASSYSKGGYTF.

Ten or more counts support this clonotype. This rearrangement joins TRBV5-1 to TRBJ2-6, with D possibly being TRBD1 (5 bases). With 0 bases removed from V and 4 bases from J, the gap between germline ends came to 14 bases. The CDR3 extends over 17 amino acids. Germline V gives CDR1 SGHRS, CDR2 YFSETQ. The CDR3 loop is CASSLVGAGIGANVLTF. The CDR3 DNA reads as TGCGCCAGCAGCTTGGTTGGGGCAGGGATCGGGGCCAACGTCCTGACTTTC.

The table lists this clonotype with a few counts. The chain has TRBV7-3 and TRBJ2-1, with 11 bases identical to TRBD2. V dropped 2 bases and J dropped 7; count of bases not matched to a gene: 22. Per germline, CDR1 SGHTA and CDR2 FQGTGA. There are 21 residues in the CDR3. The CDR3 loop reads CASSLRTSGRIGEFVANEQFF. CDR3 in DNA: TGTGCCAGCAGCTTACGTACTAGCGGGAGAATTGGGGAATTTGTAGCGAATGAGCAGTTCTTC.

This chain joins TRBV12-3 or TRBV12-4 and TRBJ2-1; D gene ambiguous. Trimming left V 2 bases short and J 3 bases short, with 11 bases between. The CDR3 runs 15 residues. DNA of the CDR3: TGTGCCAGCAGTTTAAATTTGGCCGTCTACAATGAGCAGTTCTTC. Translating gives CASSLNLAVYNEQFF.

CDR3 sequence: CASSLGQVLSGELFF. CDR3 bases: TGTGCCAGCAGCTTGGGACAGGTGCTCAGCGGGGAGCTGTTTTTT. The rearrangement links TRBV5-4 to TRBJ2-2, with a possible D match to TRBD1 (6 bases). V was cut by 0 bases and J by 7 bases, with 13 bases left in between. Germline V lookup: CDR1 SGHNT, CDR2 YYREEE (reference sequence). CDR3 length: 15 amino acids.

This clonotype has only a few counts. V gene TRBV5-1 combines with J gene TRBJ2-5; the match to TRBD2 covers 11 bases. The germline gives CDR1 SGHRS, CDR2 YFSETQ. V lost 1 base to trimming and J lost 5 bases; unmatched junction nucleotides: 4. The CDR3 runs 15 residues. The CDR3 bases are TGCGCCAGCAGCTTGACTAGCGGGAGTTCTGAGACCCAGTACTTC. It codes for CASSLTSGSSETQYF.

The sample holds a few counts of this clonotype. The V and J genes are TRBV7-2 and TRBJ2-7; 11 nucleotides line up with TRBD2. This CDR3 has 15 amino acids. The V segment lost 4 bases and the J segment 2 bases; nucleotides outside the gene matches: 4. Germline values: CDR1 SGHTA, CDR2 FQGNSA. CDR3 coding DNA: TGTGCCAGCAGCTCAGGGACTAGCGGAGCCTACGAGCAGTACTTC. This sequence encodes CASSSGTSGAYEQYF.

This clonotype was seen a handful of times. The CDR3: CASSPADYKNTEAFF. The CDR3 nucleotides read TGTGCCAGCTCACCAGCAGACTACAAGAACACTGAAGCTTTCTTT. The V and J genes are TRBV18 and TRBJ1-1; D not certain. From germline, CDR1 is KGHSH and CDR2 LQKENI. The CDR3 is 15 residues long. V lost 2 bases to trimming and J lost 1 base, with 11 bases between them.

This clonotype was found a few times. The V call is TRBV20-1, the J call TRBJ2-1, with D possibly TRBD2 on 5 matching bases. CDR1 is DFQATT and CDR2 is SNEGSKA in the germline V gene (reference sequence). This CDR3 has 13 amino acids. V was clipped by 5 bases and J by 9 bases, with 17 bases between them. The CDR3 sequence: CSAHWVSVVEQFF. CDR3 nucleotides: TGCAGTGCTCACTGGGTTAGCGTTGTTGAGCAGTTCTTC.

This clonotype was found a few times. This sequence joins TRBV10-3 and TRBJ1-2; tentative D call: TRBD1 (5 bases). V shed 0 bases and J shed 3 bases, with 14 bases lying between them. This CDR3 is built from 16 residues. CDR1 is ENHRY, CDR2 SYGVKD, per germline. In nucleotides, the CDR3 is TGTGCCATCAGTGAGTCGCACAGGATAAGCTACTATGGCTACACCTTC. Translation: CAISESHRISYYGYTF.

Only a few counts were recorded for this clonotype. This chain connects TRBV13 to TRBJ1-1; 8 bases fit TRBD1. V trimming: 5 bases; J trimming: 3 bases; junction bases outside the gene matches: 8. CDR1 is PRHDT and CDR2 is FYEKMQ in the germline V gene (reference sequence). This CDR3 has 15 residues. The CDR3 sequence is CASSPLPTGDTEAFF. In DNA form, the CDR3 reads TGTGCCAGCAGCCCTCTACCGACAGGGGACACTGAAGCTTTCTTT. Full variable domain (outside the CDR3, taken from reference TRBV13 and TRBJ1-1): AAGVIQSPRHLIKEKRETATLKCYPIPRHDTVYWYQQGPGQDPQFLISFYEKMQSDKGSIPDRFSAQQFSDYHSELNMSSLELGDSALYFCASSPLPTGDTEAFFGQGTRLTVV.

This clonotype has just a few counts. The V and J genes are TRBV27 and TRBJ2-7; D ambiguous. The CDR3 totals 10 residues. Between the trimmed V and J ends, which lost 7 bases and 6 bases, there was a span of 7 bases. Germline CDR1 and CDR2: MNHEY and SMNVEV (reference sequence). The CDR3 DNA reads as TGTGCCAGCAATCTACCCGAGCAGTACTTC. Amino acid sequence: CASNLPEQYF.

This clonotype was recorded a few times. The chain employs TRBV7-2 and TRBJ2-7; 8 bases agree with TRBD1. Trimming at V came to 6 bases and at J to 5 bases, leaving 6 bases not matched to a gene. CDR3 length: 13 amino acids. Germline V CDR1 and CDR2: SGHTA, FQGNSA. CDR3 protein: CASRPDRVNEQYF. In DNA form, the CDR3 reads TGTGCCAGCAGGCCGGACAGGGTAAACGAGCAGTACTTC.

This clonotype turned up a few times. The chain is built from TRBV20-1 and TRBJ1-5; 9 bases are shared with TRBD1. Trimming at V came to 5 bases and at J to 4 bases, leaving 6 bases not matched to a gene. This CDR3 region has 14 residues. Germline loops: CDR1 DFQATT, CDR2 SNEGSKA (reference sequence). The CDR3: CSAHRGRGNQPQHF. CDR3 sequence (DNA): TGCAGTGCTCACAGGGGGCGAGGGAATCAGCCCCAGCATTTT.

This clonotype appeared a few times. The chain is built from TRBV10-3 and TRBJ2-7; no definite D call. Germline CDR1 is ENHRY and CDR2 is SYGVKD. The CDR3 is 14 amino acids. Trimming took 8 bases from V and 6 from J, leaving 20 bases between them. Here the CDR3 reads CAIGVGTGRSEQYF. The CDR3 nucleotides read TGTGCCATCGGGGTGGGAACCGGTCGCTCCGAGCAGTACTTC.

This clonotype has more than one count but fewer than ten. The chain carries TRBV29-1 and TRBJ2-7; 11 nucleotides line up with TRBD1. CDR1 and CDR2 (germline): SQVTM, ANQGSEA. The CDR3 is 14 amino acids. V trimming: 6 bases; J trimming: 7 bases; junction bases outside the gene matches: 11. CDR3 DNA sequence: TGCAGCGTGGCACAAGGACAGGGGGCGAGAGAGCAGTACTTC. Protein product: CSVAQGQGAREQYF.

This rearrangement joins TRBV20-1 to TRBJ2-2; 9 positions agree with TRBD1. Germline loops: CDR1 DFQATT, CDR2 SNEGSKA (reference sequence). Unmatched junction bases numbered 4, after V lost 2 bases and J lost 6 bases. The CDR3 extends over 14 amino acids. The CDR3 nucleotides are TGCAGTGCTAGAATTCGACAGGGGGCCGGGGAGCTGTTTTTT. This translates into CSARIRQGAGELFF.

The chain uses TRBV5-3 and TRBJ2-1; 13 bases agree with TRBD2. TRBV5-3 belongs to the ORF category, with a function that is uncertain. Trimming at V came to 6 bases and at J to 9 bases, leaving 6 bases not matched to a gene. The CDR3 loop spans 14 amino acids. The CDR3: CARIGLAGAGEQFF. CDR3 sequence (DNA): TGTGCCAGAATAGGACTAGCGGGAGCCGGTGAGCAGTTCTTC.

The CDR3 coding sequence is TGCAGCGGCGGGGACTCCCCCTATGGCTACACCTTC. This sequence encodes CSGGDSPYGYTF. This sequence joins TRBV29-1 and TRBJ1-2; D is possibly TRBD1 (5 bases). The V and J ends lost 7 bases and 4 bases respectively, with 13 bases between them. This CDR3 is built from 12 residues. Germline values: CDR1 SQVTM, CDR2 ANQGSEA.

This clonotype occurred a few times. The chain combines TRBV3-1 with TRBJ2-5, with D perhaps matching TRBD2 (6 bases). Trimming stripped 3 bases from V and 2 bases from J, with 13 bases between. The V gene's germline CDR1 is LGHDT and CDR2 YNNKEL (reference sequence). The CDR3 covers 15 residues. The CDR3 region is CASSHAGRPQETQYF. CDR3 DNA sequence: TGTGCCAGCAGCCATGCCGGGAGACCACAAGAGACCCAGTACTTC.

This chain joins TRBV14 and TRBJ1-3; tentatively, D is TRBD1 (5 bases). This CDR3 spans 17 amino acids. CDR1 and CDR2 (germline): SGHDN, FVKESK. V lost 1 base, J lost 0 bases, and 13 bases lay in between. In DNA, the CDR3 is TGTGCCAGCAGCCAAGGTCGAAGACAGTTCTCTGGAAACACCATATATTTT. This sequence encodes CASSQGRRQFSGNTIYF. The variable domain in full, with the rest retrieved from reference TRBV14 and TRBJ1-3, is EAGVTQFPSHSVIEKGQTVTLRCDPISGHDNLYWYRRVMGKEIKFLLHFVKESKQDESGMPNNRFLAERTGGTYSTLKVQPAELEDSGVYFCASSQGRRQFSGNTIYFGEGSWLTVV.

The chain carries TRBV4-3 and TRBJ2-2; no clear D. The CDR3 contains 17 residues. CDR1 and CDR2 from the germline V gene are LGHNA and YSLEER. The germline V and J ends were trimmed by 0 bases and 0 bases, with 11 bases remaining between them. The CDR3 loop reads CASSQDVKGTNTGELFF. The CDR3 coding sequence is TGCGCCAGCAGCCAAGATGTGAAGGGCACGAACACCGGGGAGCTGTTTTTT.

This clonotype was detected a few times. The chain combines TRBV12-3 or TRBV12-4 with TRBJ2-7; D is possibly TRBD1 or TRBD2 (5 bases each). V lost 5 bases and J lost 3, with 14 bases in between. CDR3 length: 14 residues. The DNA for the CDR3 is TGTGCCAGCAGTGGGACCGAAGGGGTCTACGAGCAGTACTTC. It codes for CASSGTEGVYEQYF.

This clonotype has just a few counts. The rearrangement uses TRBV6-4 and TRBJ1-1; no reliable D call. The CDR3 runs to 12 residues. The V end was cut by 3 bases, the J end by 4 bases, with 6 bases between. Germline V gene sequence: CDR1 MRHNA, CDR2 SNTAGT. The DNA for the CDR3 is TGTGCCAGCAGTGAGGACGGCACTGAAGCTTTCTTT. Amino acids: CASSEDGTEAFF.

This chain links TRBV7-2 with TRBJ2-7; 10 nucleotides line up with TRBD2. Germline lookup yields CDR1 SGHTA and CDR2 FQGNSA. This CDR3 is 15 amino acids long. Unmatched junction bases numbered 7, after V lost 5 bases and J lost 3 bases. The CDR3 region is CASSTSSGRGYEQYF. The CDR3 nucleotides are TGTGCCAGCAGCACCTCCAGCGGGAGGGGCTACGAGCAGTACTTC. The full variable domain, completed using reference TRBV7-2 and TRBJ2-7, is GAGVSQSPSNKVTEKGKDVELRCDPISGHTALYWYRQSLGQGLEFLIYFQGNSAPDKSGLPSDRFSAERTGGSVSTLTIQRTQQEDSAVYLCASSTSSGRGYEQYFGPGTRLTVT.